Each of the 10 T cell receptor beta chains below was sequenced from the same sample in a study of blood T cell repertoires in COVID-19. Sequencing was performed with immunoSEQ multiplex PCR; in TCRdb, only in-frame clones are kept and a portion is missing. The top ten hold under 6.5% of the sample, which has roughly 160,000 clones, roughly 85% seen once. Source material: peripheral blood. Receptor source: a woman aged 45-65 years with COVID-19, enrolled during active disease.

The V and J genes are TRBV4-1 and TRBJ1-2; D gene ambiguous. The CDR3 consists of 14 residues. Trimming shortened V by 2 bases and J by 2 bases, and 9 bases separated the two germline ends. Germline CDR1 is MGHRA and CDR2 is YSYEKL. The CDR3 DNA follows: TGCGCCAGCAGCCAACCCACAGTAAACTATGGCTACACCTTC. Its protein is CASSQPTVNYGYTF.

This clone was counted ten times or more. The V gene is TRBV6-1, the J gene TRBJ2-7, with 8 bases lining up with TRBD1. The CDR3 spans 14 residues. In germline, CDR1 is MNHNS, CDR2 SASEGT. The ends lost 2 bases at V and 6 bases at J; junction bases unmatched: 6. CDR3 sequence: CASSEQQGGGEQYF. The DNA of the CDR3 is TGTGCCAGCAGTGAACAACAGGGGGGAGGCGAGCAGTACTTC.

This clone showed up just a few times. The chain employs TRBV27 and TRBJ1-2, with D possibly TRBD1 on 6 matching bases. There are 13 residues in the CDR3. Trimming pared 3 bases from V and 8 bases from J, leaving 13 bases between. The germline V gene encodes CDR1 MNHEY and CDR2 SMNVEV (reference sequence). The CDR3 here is CASSLKGVDGYTF. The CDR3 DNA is TGTGCCAGCAGTTTGAAGGGGGTGGACGGCTACACCTTC.

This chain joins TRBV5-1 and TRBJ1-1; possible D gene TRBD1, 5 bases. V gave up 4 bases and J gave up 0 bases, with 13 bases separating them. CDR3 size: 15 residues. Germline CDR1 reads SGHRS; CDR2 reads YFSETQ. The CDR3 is CASSASRAVNTEAFF. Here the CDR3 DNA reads TGCGCCAGCAGCGCCAGCAGGGCAGTGAACACTGAAGCTTTCTTT.

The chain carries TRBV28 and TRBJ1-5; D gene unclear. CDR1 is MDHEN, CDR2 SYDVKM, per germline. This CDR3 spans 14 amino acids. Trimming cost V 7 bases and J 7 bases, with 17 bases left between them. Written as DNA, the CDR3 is TGTGCCAGCAACGTAAGAAGAACCGGGCAGCCCCAGCATTTT. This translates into CASNVRRTGQPQHF.

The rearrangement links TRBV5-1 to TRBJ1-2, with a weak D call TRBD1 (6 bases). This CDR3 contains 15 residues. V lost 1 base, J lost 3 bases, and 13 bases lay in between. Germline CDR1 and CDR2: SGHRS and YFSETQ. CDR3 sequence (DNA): TGCGCCAGCAGCTTGCCCGGACAGCCAGACTATGGCTACACCTTC. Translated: CASSLPGQPDYGYTF.

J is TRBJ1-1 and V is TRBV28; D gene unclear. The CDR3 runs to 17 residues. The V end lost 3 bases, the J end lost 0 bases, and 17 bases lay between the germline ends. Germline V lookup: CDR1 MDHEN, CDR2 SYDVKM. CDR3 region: CASSLSTGRTMNTEAFF. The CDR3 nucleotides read TGTGCCAGCAGTTTGAGTACCGGGAGAACTATGAACACTGAAGCTTTCTTT.

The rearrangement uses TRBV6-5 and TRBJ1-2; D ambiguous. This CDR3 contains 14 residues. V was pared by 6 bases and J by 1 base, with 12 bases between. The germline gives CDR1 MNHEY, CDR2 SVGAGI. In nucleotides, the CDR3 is TGTGCCAGCAGAACTTCTGTCCATAACTATGGCTACACCTTC. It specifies CASRTSVHNYGYTF.

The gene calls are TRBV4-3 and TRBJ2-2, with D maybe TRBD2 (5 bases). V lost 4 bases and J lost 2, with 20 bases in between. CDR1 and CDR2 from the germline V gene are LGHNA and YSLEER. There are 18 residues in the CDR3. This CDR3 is CASSPILGLSPNTGELFF. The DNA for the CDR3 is TGCGCCAGCAGCCCCATACTCGGACTTTCCCCTAACACCGGGGAGCTGTTTTTT.

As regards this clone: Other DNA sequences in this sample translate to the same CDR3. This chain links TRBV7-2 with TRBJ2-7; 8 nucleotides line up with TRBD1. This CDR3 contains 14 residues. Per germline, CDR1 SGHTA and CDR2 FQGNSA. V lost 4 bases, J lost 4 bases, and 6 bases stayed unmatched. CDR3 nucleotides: TGTGCCAGCAGCTCCCGGGACAGGACTTACGAGCAGTACTTC. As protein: CASSSRDRTYEQYF.